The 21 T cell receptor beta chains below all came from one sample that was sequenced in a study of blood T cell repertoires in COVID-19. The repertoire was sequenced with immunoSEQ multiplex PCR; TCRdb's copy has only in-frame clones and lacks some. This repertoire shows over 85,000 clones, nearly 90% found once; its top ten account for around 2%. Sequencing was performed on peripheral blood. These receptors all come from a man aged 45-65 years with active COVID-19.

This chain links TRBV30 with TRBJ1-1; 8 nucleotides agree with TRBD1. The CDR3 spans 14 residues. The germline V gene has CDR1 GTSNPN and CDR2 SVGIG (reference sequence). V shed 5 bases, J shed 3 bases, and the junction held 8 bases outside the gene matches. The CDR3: CAWDKGQGYTEAFF. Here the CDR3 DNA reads TGTGCCTGGGACAAAGGACAGGGATACACTGAAGCTTTCTTT.

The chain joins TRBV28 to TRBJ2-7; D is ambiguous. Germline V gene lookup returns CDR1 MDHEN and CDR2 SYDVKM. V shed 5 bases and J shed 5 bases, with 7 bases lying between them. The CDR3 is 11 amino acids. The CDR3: CASSPRDEQYF. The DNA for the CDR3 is TGTGCCAGCAGTCCCCGCGACGAGCAGTACTTC.

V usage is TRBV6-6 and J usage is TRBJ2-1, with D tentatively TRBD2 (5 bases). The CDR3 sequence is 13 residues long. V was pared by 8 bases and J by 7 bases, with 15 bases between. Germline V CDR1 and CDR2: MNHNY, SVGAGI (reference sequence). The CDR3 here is CASRGMGWNEQFF. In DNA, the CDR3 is TGTGCCAGCCGAGGGATGGGTTGGAATGAGCAGTTCTTC.

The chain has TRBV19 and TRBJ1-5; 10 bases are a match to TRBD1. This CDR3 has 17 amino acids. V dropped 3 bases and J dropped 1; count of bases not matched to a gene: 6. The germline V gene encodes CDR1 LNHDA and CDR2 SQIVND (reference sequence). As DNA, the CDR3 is TGTGCCAGTAGTATCCGGGACAGGGGAATAAGCAATCAGCCCCAGCATTTT. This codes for CASSIRDRGISNQPQHF.

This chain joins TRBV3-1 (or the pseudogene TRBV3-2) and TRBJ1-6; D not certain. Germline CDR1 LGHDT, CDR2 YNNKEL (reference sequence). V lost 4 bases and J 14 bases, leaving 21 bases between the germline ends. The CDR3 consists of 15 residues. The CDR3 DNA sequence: TGTGCCAGCAGCCCGAGCGGCAGCCCCCGTGAGGCCCTCCACTTT. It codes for CASSPSGSPREALHF.

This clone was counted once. CDR3 region: CASSLGSSYNSPLHF. The CDR3, as DNA: TGTGCCAGCAGCTTGGGGAGCTCCTATAATTCACCCCTCCACTTT. The rearrangement joins TRBV7-9 to TRBJ1-6, with D unclear. The CDR3 totals 15 residues. The V gene lost 3 bases and the J gene lost 0 bases, with 6 bases spanning the gap. Per the germline V gene, CDR1 is SEHNR and CDR2 is FQNEAQ (reference sequence).

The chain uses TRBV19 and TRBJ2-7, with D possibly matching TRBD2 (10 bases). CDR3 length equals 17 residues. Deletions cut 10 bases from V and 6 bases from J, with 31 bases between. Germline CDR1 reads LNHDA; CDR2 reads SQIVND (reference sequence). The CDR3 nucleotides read TGTGCCACGGGACAGGGAGGATTAGCGGGGGGCCTGGGCGAGCAGTACTTC. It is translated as CATGQGGLAGGLGEQYF.

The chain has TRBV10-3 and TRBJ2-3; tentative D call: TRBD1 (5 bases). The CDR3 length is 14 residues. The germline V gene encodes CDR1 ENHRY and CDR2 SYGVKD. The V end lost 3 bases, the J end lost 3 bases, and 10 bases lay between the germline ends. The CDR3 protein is CAISERGRTDTQYF. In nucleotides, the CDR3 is TGTGCCATCAGTGAAAGGGGTAGAACAGATACGCAGTATTTT.

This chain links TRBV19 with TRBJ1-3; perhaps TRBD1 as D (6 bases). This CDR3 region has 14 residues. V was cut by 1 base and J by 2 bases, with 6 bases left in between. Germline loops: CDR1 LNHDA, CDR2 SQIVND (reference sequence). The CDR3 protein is CASSIGTAGNTIYF. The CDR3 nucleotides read TGTGCCAGTAGTATAGGGACAGCTGGAAACACCATATATTTT.

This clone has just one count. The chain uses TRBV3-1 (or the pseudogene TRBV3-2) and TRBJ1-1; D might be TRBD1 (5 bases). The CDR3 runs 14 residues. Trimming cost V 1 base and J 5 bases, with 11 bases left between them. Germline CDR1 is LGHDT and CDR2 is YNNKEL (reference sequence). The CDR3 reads CASSQGRDGTEAFF. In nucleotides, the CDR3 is TGTGCCAGCAGCCAAGGCAGGGATGGGACTGAAGCTTTCTTT.

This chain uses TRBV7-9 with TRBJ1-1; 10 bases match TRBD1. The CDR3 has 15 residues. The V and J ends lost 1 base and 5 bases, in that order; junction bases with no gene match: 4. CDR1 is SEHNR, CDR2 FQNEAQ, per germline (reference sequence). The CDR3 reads CASSLGRTGGTEAFF. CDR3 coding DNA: TGTGCCAGCAGCTTAGGACGGACAGGGGGGACTGAAGCTTTCTTT.

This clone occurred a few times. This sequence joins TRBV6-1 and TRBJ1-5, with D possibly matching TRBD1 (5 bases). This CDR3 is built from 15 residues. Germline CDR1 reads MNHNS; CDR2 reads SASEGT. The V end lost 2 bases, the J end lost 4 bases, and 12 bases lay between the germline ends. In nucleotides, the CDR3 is TGTGCCAGCAGTGAAAGGGCAGGGAGGAATCAGCCCCAGCATTTT. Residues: CASSERAGRNQPQHF.

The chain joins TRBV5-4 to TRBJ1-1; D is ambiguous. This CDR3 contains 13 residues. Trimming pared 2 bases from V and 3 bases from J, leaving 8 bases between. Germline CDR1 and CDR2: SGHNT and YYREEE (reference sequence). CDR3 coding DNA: TGTGCCAGCAGCTTTCGACTGGACACTGAAGCTTTCTTT. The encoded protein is CASSFRLDTEAFF. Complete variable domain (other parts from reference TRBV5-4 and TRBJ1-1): ETGVTQSPTHLIKTRGQQVTLRCSSQSGHNTVSWYQQALGQGPQFIFQYYREEENGRGNFPPRFSGLQFPNYSSELNVNALELDDSALYLCASSFRLDTEAFFGQGTRLTVV.

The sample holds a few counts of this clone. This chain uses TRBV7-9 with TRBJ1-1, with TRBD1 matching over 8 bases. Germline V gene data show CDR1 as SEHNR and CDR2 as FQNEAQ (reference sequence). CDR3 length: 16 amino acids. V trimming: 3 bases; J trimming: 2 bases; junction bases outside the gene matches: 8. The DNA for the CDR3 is TGTGCCAGCAGCTTTTCGGCAGGGGGCAGCAACACTGAAGCTTTCTTT. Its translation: CASSFSAGGSNTEAFF.

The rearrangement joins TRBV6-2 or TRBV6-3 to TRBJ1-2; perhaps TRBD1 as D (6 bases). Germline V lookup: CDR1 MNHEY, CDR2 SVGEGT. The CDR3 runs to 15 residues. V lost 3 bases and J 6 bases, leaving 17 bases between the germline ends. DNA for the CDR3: TGTGCCAGCAGTTATGGGTCCAGGGGTAAGGATGGCTACACCTTC. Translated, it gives CASSYGSRGKDGYTF.

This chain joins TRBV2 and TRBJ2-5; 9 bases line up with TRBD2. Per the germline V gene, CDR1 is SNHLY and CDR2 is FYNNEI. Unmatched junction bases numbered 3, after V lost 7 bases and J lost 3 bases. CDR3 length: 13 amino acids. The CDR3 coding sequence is TGTGCCAGCACGGGACTAGCCAAAGAGACCCAGTACTTC. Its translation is CASTGLAKETQYF.

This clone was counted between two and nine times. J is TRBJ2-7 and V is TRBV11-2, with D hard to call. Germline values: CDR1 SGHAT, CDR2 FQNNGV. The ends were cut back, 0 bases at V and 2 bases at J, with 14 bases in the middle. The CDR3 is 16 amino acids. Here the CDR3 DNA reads TGTGCCAGCAGCTTAGATTCCGGCAGGCCAACCTACGAGCAGTACTTC. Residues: CASSLDSGRPTYEQYF.

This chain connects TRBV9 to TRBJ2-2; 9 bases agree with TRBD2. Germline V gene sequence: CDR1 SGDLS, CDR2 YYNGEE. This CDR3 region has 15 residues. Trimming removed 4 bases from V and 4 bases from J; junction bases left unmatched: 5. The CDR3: CASSPRGGSTGELFF. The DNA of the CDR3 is TGTGCCAGCAGCCCGCGGGGGGGCAGCACCGGGGAGCTGTTTTTT.

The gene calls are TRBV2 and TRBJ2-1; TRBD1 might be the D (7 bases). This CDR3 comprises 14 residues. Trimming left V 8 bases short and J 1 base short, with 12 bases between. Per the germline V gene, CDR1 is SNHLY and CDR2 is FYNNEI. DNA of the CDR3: TGTGCCAGCGGGGCAGGGGGGTCCTACAATGAGCAGTTCTTC. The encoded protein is CASGAGGSYNEQFF.

CDR3 nucleotide sequence: TGTGCCAGCAGTTTGGAGCAGAACACTGAAGCTTTCTTT. Translation gives CASSLEQNTEAFF. The chain has TRBV12-3 or TRBV12-4 and TRBJ1-1; no clear D. The CDR3 length is 13 residues. V gave up 3 bases and J gave up 1 base, with 6 bases separating them.

The CDR3 DNA follows: TGTGCCAGTAGTATAGGGAAGGGGATCACACCCCTCCACTTT. This codes for CASSIGKGITPLHF. The genes are TRBV19 and TRBJ1-6, with D tentatively TRBD1 (5 bases). The CDR3 has 14 amino acids. CDR1 and CDR2 (germline): LNHDA, SQIVND (reference sequence). V shed 1 base and J shed 11 bases, with 12 bases lying between them.